The clone carrying this T cell receptor (beta chain) was seen repeatedly, ten times or more. Losses at the gene ends were 4 bases for V and 2 bases for J; bases not matched to a gene: 6. The length of the CDR3 is 15 residues. Germline CDR1 and CDR2: MNHNS and SASEGT. Researchers attached unique molecular identifiers to individual cDNA molecules. TCRdb re-derived calls from the 5' RACE reads in MiXCR, one entry per CDR3 protein. The sample lists about 64,000 distinct CDR3 sequences, 4.9% occurring once. The sample is drawn from a study of early T cells in non-severe SARS-CoV-2 infection. V usage is TRBV6-1 and J usage is TRBJ2-7, with 9 nucleotides matching TRBD2. The origin of this receptor is an adult who was a healthcare worker with PCR-confirmed SARS-CoV-2 infection or an uninfected control (not recorded which). Material for sequencing was whole blood. The CDR3 loop is CASSVVSGSTYEQYF. For the CDR3, the DNA is TGTGCCAGCAGTGTAGTTAGCGGGAGTACCTACGAGCAGTACTTC.